These T cell receptor beta chains were read from a single sample in a study of shared clonotypes between healthy human individuals. Only in-frame clones appear in the TCRdb table, and some are missing; sequencing was by immunoSEQ multiplex PCR. Of over a million clones listed, about 76% are singletons. Sequenced material: memory CD4+ T cells sorted from blood. These TCRs come from a man aged 18 to 29 in good health. The conserved cysteine and the conserved F or W are not part of the CDR3 here. Each record gives: J gene, V gene, CDR3 protein.

J: TRBJ1-1; V: TRBV19; CDR3: ASSTGQGARNTEAF
J: TRBJ2-5; V: TRBV2; CDR3: ASRTGEETQY
J: TRBJ1-4; V: TRBV10-3; CDR3: AISQTGQGEKLF
J: TRBJ2-7; V: TRBV28; CDR3: ASTQPGQGIYEQY
J: TRBJ1-6; V: TRBV30; CDR3: AWMAGDYSPLH
J: TRBJ2-7; V: TRBV11-2; CDR3: ASSLSSQLYEQY
J: TRBJ1-4; V: TRBV6-6; CDR3: ASRVSNEKLF
J: TRBJ1-4; V: TRBV5-8; CDR3: ASSLARGEVDEKLF
J: TRBJ2-1; V: TRBV6-5; CDR3: ASSLGQGLRNEQF
J: TRBJ2-3; V: TRBV11-2; CDR3: ASSPIGWGSTDTQY
J: TRBJ1-4; V: TRBV28; CDR3: ASSPNLVREKLF
J: TRBJ2-7; V: TRBV5-1; CDR3: ASSRTGISYEQY
J: TRBJ1-6; V: TRBV27; CDR3: ASSPRQAYNSPLH
J: TRBJ2-7; V: TRBV18; CDR3: ASSPAGVLRGQY
J: TRBJ2-2; V: TRBV30; CDR3: AWDRFLSGTNTGELF
J: TRBJ2-2; V: TRBV14; CDR3: ASSAQGQGGELF
J: TRBJ1-5; V: TRBV19; CDR3: ASSPKGGQGWGQPQH
J: TRBJ1-6; V: TRBV10-3; CDR3: AITQDPGDSPLH
J: TRBJ2-1; V: TRBV5-5; CDR3: ASRHDRQTYNEQF
J: TRBJ2-2; V: TRBV2; CDR3: ASRINTGELF
J: TRBJ1-3; V: TRBV2; CDR3: ASSEQGSGNTIY
J: TRBJ2-1; V: TRBV30; CDR3: AWSAGAVEF
J: TRBJ2-1; V: TRBV5-4; CDR3: ASSLGGSIAANEQF
J: TRBJ2-5; V: TRBV6-1; CDR3: ASSDRGRWVQQETQY
J: TRBJ2-7; V: TRBV11-1; CDR3: ASSPRLAYEQY
J: TRBJ1-6; V: TRBV15; CDR3: ATSRRDLYNSPLH